This T cell receptor (beta chain) stems from a study of cytomegalovirus exposure and HLA in healthy donors. Study observations and caveats: What a later analysis showed was that several of the most significant clusters appeared linked to common viral pathogens.

Regarding this clone: The antigen is not known.

Donors were nominally healthy when sampled, though unrecorded immune exposures were likely. The PCR had 60 Vbeta and 13 Jbeta primers. Using immunoSEQ multiplex PCR, the repertoire was profiled, and TCRdb retains in-frame clones only, with some absent. The sample has 130,000 to 150,000 clones, over 75% seen once. This CDR3 contains 14 residues. Germline V gives CDR1 SEHNR, CDR2 FQNEAQ (reference sequence). The receptor comes from a woman in her 30s in good health and CMV-seronegative. Sequenced: PBMCs. This chain uses TRBV7-9 with TRBJ2-5, with D possibly being TRBD1 (6 bases). The J call is uncertain, as TRBJ2-7 better fits the DNA end. The CDR3 spells CASSLVNRAYEQYF. The CDR3 bases are TGTGCCAGCAGCTTAGTTAACAGGGCCTACGAGCAGTACTTC.